These 23 T cell receptor beta chains originate from one sample sequenced in a study of graft-versus-host responses after intestinal transplantation. For these receptors, no antigen is known. Using immunoSEQ multiplex PCR, the repertoire was profiled, and TCRdb retains in-frame clones only, with some absent. The sample has fewer than 120,000 clones; roughly 93% are singletons. This material consisted of unstimulated CD8+ T cells sorted from spleen or lymph node cells, taken before intestinal transplant. These receptors originate from a human donor who received an intestinal transplant.

This sequence joins TRBV6-1 and TRBJ2-1; D is uncertain. Trimming left V 3 bases short and J 9 bases short, with 9 bases between. There are 12 residues in the CDR3. CDR1 and CDR2 (germline): MNHNS, SASEGT. The CDR3 loop is CASSEWAAEQFF. CDR3 sequence (DNA): TGTGCCAGCAGTGAGTGGGCGGCTGAGCAGTTCTTC.

The V gene is TRBV7-8, the J gene TRBJ1-4; weak D call: TRBD1 (6 bases). CDR3 length: 17 amino acids. The germline V gene has CDR1 SGHVS and CDR2 FQNEAQ. Between the trimmed V and J ends, which lost 4 bases and 6 bases, there was a span of 21 bases. The CDR3 spells CASSSRNRVIRHEKLFF. DNA for the CDR3: TGTGCCAGCAGCTCCAGAAACAGGGTTATAAGACATGAAAAACTGTTTTTT.

The chain combines TRBV30 with TRBJ1-2, with D perhaps matching TRBD1 (6 bases). V was clipped by 1 base and J by 3 bases, with 12 bases between them. The CDR3 is made up of 14 amino acids. The germline gives CDR1 GTSNPN, CDR2 SVGIG (reference sequence). The CDR3 coding sequence is TGTGCCTGGAGTGAGGGGGGTTTTGACTATGGCTACACCTTC. Translating it yields CAWSEGGFDYGYTF.

In this sample, this clone turned up a few times. The chain couples TRBV19 to TRBJ2-7, with a possible D match to TRBD1 (5 bases). The germline V gene has CDR1 LNHDA and CDR2 SQIVND (reference sequence). This CDR3 is built from 12 residues. Trimming left V 4 bases short and J 3 bases short, with 7 bases between. Here the CDR3 reads CASSTGYYEQYF. The CDR3 coding sequence is TGTGCCAGTAGTACAGGGTACTACGAGCAGTACTTC.

This clone was observed a single time. The V gene is TRBV6-5, the J gene TRBJ2-7, with D possibly matching TRBD2 (6 bases). CDR1 and CDR2 (germline): MNHEY, SVGAGI. The CDR3 is 15 residues long. V lost 0 bases to trimming and J lost 6 bases, with 15 bases between them. The CDR3: CASSYSSGPPGEQYF. Written as DNA, the CDR3 is TGTGCCAGCAGTTACTCGAGCGGGCCTCCCGGCGAGCAGTACTTC.

This chain joins TRBV13 and TRBJ2-2, with D possibly being TRBD2 (6 bases). The CDR3 is 15 residues long. V was clipped by 5 bases and J by 6 bases, with 16 bases between them. Germline CDR1 and CDR2: PRHDT and FYEKMQ (reference sequence). The CDR3 is CASSPGVGGAGELFF. CDR3 bases: TGTGCCAGCAGCCCGGGGGTCGGTGGGGCCGGGGAGCTGTTTTTT.

V gene TRBV28 combines with J gene TRBJ2-7; 9 positions agree with TRBD1. V was pared by 8 bases and J by 3 bases, with 11 bases of the junction left unmatched. The length of the CDR3 is 15 residues. Germline CDR1 MDHEN, CDR2 SYDVKM. The CDR3 bases are TGTGCCAGCCACCCCCCGGGACAGGGTATCTACGAGCAGTACTTC. Its translation: CASHPPGQGIYEQYF. The whole variable domain, filled in from reference TRBV28 and TRBJ2-7, reads DVKVTQSSRYLVKRTGEKVFLECVQDMDHENMFWYRQDPGLGLRLIYFSYDVKMKEKGDIPEGYSVSREKKERFSLILESASTNQTSMYLCASHPPGQGIYEQYFGPGTRLTVT.

The V and J genes are TRBV9 and TRBJ2-3; a possible D gene is TRBD2 (6 bases). This CDR3 region has 15 residues. Per the germline V gene, CDR1 is SGDLS and CDR2 is YYNGEE. Between the trimmed V and J ends, which lost 0 bases and 0 bases, there was a span of 8 bases. CDR3 nucleotides: TGTGCCAGCAGCGTAGGCGGGATAAGCACAGATACGCAGTATTTT. Translation: CASSVGGISTDTQYF.

The chain uses TRBV5-1 and TRBJ2-5; 10 bases are shared with TRBD1. V shed 4 bases and J 2 bases; nucleotides not matched to a gene: 14. Germline loops: CDR1 SGHRS, CDR2 YFSETQ. The CDR3 extends over 18 amino acids. DNA for the CDR3: TGCGCCAGCAGCGGCGACAGGGGGCCGGGTTCGAGACAAGAGACCCAGTACTTC. Translation: CASSGDRGPGSRQETQYF.

The rearrangement joins TRBV27 to TRBJ2-3; no definite D call. Germline loops: CDR1 MNHEY, CDR2 SMNVEV (reference sequence). With 8 bases removed from V and 4 bases from J, the gap between germline ends came to 10 bases. The CDR3 loop spans 12 amino acids. The CDR3 nucleotides are TGTGCCAGCGGGGTAGTAGCAGATACGCAGTATTTT. It codes for CASGVVADTQYF.

V gene TRBV27 combines with J gene TRBJ2-7; D possibly corresponds to TRBD1 (5 bases). This CDR3 is built from 15 residues. Germline V lookup: CDR1 MNHEY, CDR2 SMNVEV (reference sequence). Trimming took 0 bases from V and 0 from J, leaving 9 bases between them. For the CDR3, the DNA is TGTGCCAGCAGTTTATCTCAGGGTATCTCCTACGAGCAGTACTTC. As protein: CASSLSQGISYEQYF.

This clone was seen a single time. This chain links TRBV19 with TRBJ2-3; D is unclear. The ends were cut back, 3 bases at V and 6 bases at J, with 16 bases in the middle. This CDR3 region has 15 residues. Germline V CDR1 and CDR2: LNHDA, SQIVND (reference sequence). CDR3 sequence: CASSMSPFTADTQYF. CDR3 nucleotides: TGTGCCAGTAGTATGTCCCCTTTCACAGCGGATACGCAGTATTTT.

The V and J genes are TRBV9 and TRBJ2-3; tentatively, D is TRBD2 (5 bases). CDR3 length equals 14 residues. CDR1 and CDR2 (germline): SGDLS, YYNGEE. V was trimmed by 2 bases and J by 4 bases, leaving 11 bases between them. CDR3 residues: CASSVFEGADTQYF. DNA of the CDR3: TGTGCCAGCAGCGTTTTCGAGGGCGCAGATACGCAGTATTTT.

This clone was seen once. The CDR3 region has the DNA TGTGCCAGCAGTATGGGACAGCTGAACACTGAAGCTTTCTTT. It yields the protein CASSMGQLNTEAFF. The chain employs TRBV27 and TRBJ1-1; 7 bases agree with TRBD1. There are 14 residues in the CDR3. In germline, CDR1 is MNHEY, CDR2 SMNVEV (reference sequence). The ends lost 5 bases at V and 0 bases at J; junction bases unmatched: 3.

The chain links TRBV4-1 to TRBJ2-7, with TRBD2 matching 7 bases. Unmatched junction bases numbered 5, after V lost 1 base and J lost 2 bases. Germline CDR1 reads MGHRA; CDR2 reads YSYEKL. The CDR3 spans 15 residues. Here the CDR3 DNA reads TGCGCCAGCAGCCAAGTTTGGGCGGGAGCCTACGAGCAGTACTTC. Translating gives CASSQVWAGAYEQYF.

The chain employs TRBV19 and TRBJ2-5; no reliable D call. V was shortened by 1 base and J by 2 bases, with 8 bases between the two germline ends. The germline CDR1 and CDR2 sequences are LNHDA and SQIVND (reference sequence). The CDR3 consists of 14 residues. As DNA, the CDR3 is TGTGCCAGTAGTATAGGAGGCCTACAAGAGACCCAGTACTTC. Amino acid sequence: CASSIGGLQETQYF. Full variable domain (outside the CDR3, taken from reference TRBV19 and TRBJ2-5): DGGITQSPKYLFRKEGQNVTLSCEQNLNHDAMYWYRQDPGQGLRLIYYSQIVNDFQKGDIAEGYSVSREKKESFPLTVTSAQKNPTAFYLCASSIGGLQETQYFGPGTRLLVL.

The chain links TRBV28 to TRBJ2-6; TRBD1 is a possible D gene (5 bases). CDR1 and CDR2 (germline): MDHEN, SYDVKM. This CDR3 is 17 amino acids long. Trimming removed 5 bases at V and 3 bases at J, with 17 bases between. The CDR3 DNA reads TGTGCCAGCAGTCCCCTAACAGGCTATGTTGGGGCCAACGTCCTGACTTTC. The encoded protein is CASSPLTGYVGANVLTF.

The chain couples TRBV6-1 to TRBJ2-7; D is possibly TRBD1 or TRBD2 (5 bases each). The CDR3 is made up of 15 amino acids. V lost 5 bases to trimming and J lost 5 bases, with 19 bases between them. Per the germline V gene, CDR1 is MNHNS and CDR2 is SASEGT. CDR3: CASSSRDRPLDEQYF. For the CDR3, the DNA is TGTGCCAGCAGTTCCCGGGACCGCCCGTTAGACGAGCAGTACTTC.

This rearrangement joins TRBV14 to TRBJ2-1; TRBD1 aligns across 9 bases. Germline V CDR1 and CDR2: SGHDN, FVKESK. Losses at the gene ends were 5 bases for V and 8 bases for J; bases not matched to a gene: 10. The CDR3 spans 15 residues. The CDR3 loop is CASSSRDRVLDEQFF. As DNA, the CDR3 is TGTGCCAGCAGCTCCCGGGACAGGGTTTTGGATGAGCAGTTCTTC.

The rearrangement uses TRBV7-3 and TRBJ2-1; 14 bases agree with TRBD2. The germline gives CDR1 SGHTA, CDR2 FQGTGA. Losses at the gene ends were 5 bases for V and 6 bases for J; bases not matched to a gene: 12. CDR3 length: 18 residues. CDR3 DNA: TGTGCCAGCAGCGCAAATCCGGGACTAGCGGGAGAGGGCAATGAGCAGTTCTTC. Translated, it gives CASSANPGLAGEGNEQFF.

This clone has only a few counts. J is TRBJ1-5 and V is TRBV19; tentative D call: TRBD1 (5 bases). Germline assignment: CDR1 LNHDA and CDR2 SQIVND (reference sequence). Trimming took 9 bases from V and 4 from J, leaving 13 bases between them. CDR3 length equals 13 residues. CDR3 DNA: TGTGCCAGCTCCTGGGACCGAAATCAGCCCCAGCATTTT. It codes for CASSWDRNQPQHF. The full variable domain, with the rest looked up from reference TRBV19 and TRBJ1-5, is DGGITQSPKYLFRKEGQNVTLSCEQNLNHDAMYWYRQDPGQGLRLIYYSQIVNDFQKGDIAEGYSVSREKKESFPLTVTSAQKNPTAFYLCASSWDRNQPQHFGDGTRLSIL.

The genes are TRBV19 and TRBJ2-4; D gene ambiguous. The germline V gene encodes CDR1 LNHDA and CDR2 SQIVND (reference sequence). V lost 5 bases to trimming and J lost 8 bases, with 13 bases between them. This CDR3 contains 13 residues. The CDR3 DNA sequence: TGTGCCAGTAGTCCGGACGGACCGGACATTCAGTACTTC. Translating gives CASSPDGPDIQYF.

This clone was seen just once. The gene calls are TRBV6-5 and TRBJ1-5; D is unresolved. This CDR3 comprises 13 residues. Trimming shortened V by 2 bases and J by 4 bases, and 6 bases separated the two germline ends. CDR1 is MNHEY and CDR2 is SVGAGI in the germline V gene. CDR3 DNA sequence: TGTGCCAGCAGTTACGGATTGAATCAGCCCCAGCATTTT. Its translation is CASSYGLNQPQHF.